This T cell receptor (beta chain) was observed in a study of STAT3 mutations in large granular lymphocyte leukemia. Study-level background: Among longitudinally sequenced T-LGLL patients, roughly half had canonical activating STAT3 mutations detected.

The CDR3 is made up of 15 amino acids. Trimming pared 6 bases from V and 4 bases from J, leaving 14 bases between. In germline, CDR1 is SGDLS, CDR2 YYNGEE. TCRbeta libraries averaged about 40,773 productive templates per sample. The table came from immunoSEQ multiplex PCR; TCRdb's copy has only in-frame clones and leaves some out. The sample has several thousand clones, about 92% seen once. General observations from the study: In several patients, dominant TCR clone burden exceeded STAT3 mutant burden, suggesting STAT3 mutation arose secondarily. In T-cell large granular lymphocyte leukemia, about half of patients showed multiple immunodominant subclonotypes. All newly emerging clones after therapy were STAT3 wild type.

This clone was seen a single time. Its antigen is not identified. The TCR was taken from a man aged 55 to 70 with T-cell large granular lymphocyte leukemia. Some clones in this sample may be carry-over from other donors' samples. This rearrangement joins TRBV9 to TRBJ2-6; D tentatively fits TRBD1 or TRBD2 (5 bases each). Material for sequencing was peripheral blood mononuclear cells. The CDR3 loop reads CASTQGPLGANVLTF. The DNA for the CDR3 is TGTGCCAGCACCCAGGGACCTCTGGGGGCCAACGTCCTGACTTTC.